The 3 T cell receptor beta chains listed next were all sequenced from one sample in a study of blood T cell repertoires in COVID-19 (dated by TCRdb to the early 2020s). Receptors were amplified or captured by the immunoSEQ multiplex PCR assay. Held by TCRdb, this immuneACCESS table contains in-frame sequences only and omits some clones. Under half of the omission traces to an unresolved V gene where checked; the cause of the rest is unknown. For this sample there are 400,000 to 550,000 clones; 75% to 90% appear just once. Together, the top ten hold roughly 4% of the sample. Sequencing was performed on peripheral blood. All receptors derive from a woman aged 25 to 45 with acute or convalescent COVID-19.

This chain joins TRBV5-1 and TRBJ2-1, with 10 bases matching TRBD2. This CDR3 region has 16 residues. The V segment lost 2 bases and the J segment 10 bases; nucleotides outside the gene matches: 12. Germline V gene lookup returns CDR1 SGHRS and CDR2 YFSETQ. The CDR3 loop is CASSLWIAGGYGEQFF. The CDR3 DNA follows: TGCGCCAGCAGCTTATGGATAGCGGGGGGCTATGGGGAGCAGTTCTTC.

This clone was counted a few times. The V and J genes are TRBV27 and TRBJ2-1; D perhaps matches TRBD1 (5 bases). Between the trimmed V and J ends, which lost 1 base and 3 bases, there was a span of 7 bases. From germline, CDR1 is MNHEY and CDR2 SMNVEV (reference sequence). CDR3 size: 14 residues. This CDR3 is CASSLFQGYNEQFF. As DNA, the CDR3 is TGTGCCAGCAGTTTATTTCAGGGCTACAATGAGCAGTTCTTC.

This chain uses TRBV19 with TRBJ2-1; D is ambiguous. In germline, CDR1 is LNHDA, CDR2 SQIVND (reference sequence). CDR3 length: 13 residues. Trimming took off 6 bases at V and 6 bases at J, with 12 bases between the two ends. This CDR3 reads CASRTKPGNEQFF. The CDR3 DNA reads TGTGCCAGTAGGACCAAACCAGGCAATGAGCAGTTCTTC.